This TCR beta chain was found in a study of CD8+CD57+ T cells in acquired aplastic anemia. Overall study: Sorted CD4+ and CD8+ cell DNA averaged approximately 3 ug.

At least ten counts were recorded for this clonotype. For sequencing, patients were chosen who had shown expansion of CD8+CD57+ cells by flow cytometry. The use of genomic DNA as template underpinned the TCR beta VDJ and CDR3 profiling. TCRdb reprocessed the reads via MiXCR and lists one record per CDR3 protein. The data contain some 200,000 distinct CDR3 sequences, 60% to 80% of them singletons. This TCR was recovered from a human donor with aplastic anemia. Sequenced material: sorted CD4+, CD8+, or CD8+CD57+ T cells (not recorded which) from PBMCs.

CDR3 DNA: TGTGCCAGCAGCCCTCCCGGATACGAGCAGTACTTC. Encoded protein: CASSPPGYEQYF. The chain carries TRBV12-1 and TRBJ2-7; TRBD1, the table's D call, was not compared with the DNA. TRBV12-1 is a pseudogene locus. The CDR3 is 12 amino acids.